A selection of T cell receptor beta chains follows, all from one sample in a study of hypomethylating agent response in myelodysplastic syndrome. Measured with immunoSEQ multiplex PCR; TCRdb has only the in-frame clones, and not every one. The data contain 4,500 to 5,500 clones, approximately 80% of them singletons. Specimen: bone marrow, collected before or after starting hypomethylating agent treatment for myelodysplastic syndrome (not recorded which). Source of these receptors: a human donor with myelodysplastic syndrome. CDR3s include the opening cysteine and the closing phenylalanine or tryptophan. The D gene is left open where the match is weak. Clone sizes are given selectively: once, few, many, or a class where the clone is expanded.

j_gene,v_gene,abundance,d_gene,CDR3aa
TRBJ1-2,TRBV11-2,NA,NA,CASSLVDGSGLYGYTF
TRBJ1-1,TRBV6-6,NA,NA,CASSYPAEAFF
TRBJ1-5,TRBV10-3,NA,TRBD1,CAISESFGQGQPQHF
TRBJ1-1,TRBV19,NA,NA,CASSGTLNTEAFF
TRBJ2-2,TRBV9,NA,TRBD1,CASSAGQGTGELFF
TRBJ1-4,TRBV5-8,NA,TRBD1,CASSQLTGYGEKLFF
TRBJ2-5,TRBV6-1,NA,NA,CASSDGDWGAQETQYF
TRBJ1-1,TRBV20-1,NA,NA,CSARRNTEAFF
TRBJ2-7,TRBV6-5,once,TRBD1,CASSYRSGTAHQYF
NA,TRBV5-4,NA,NA,CASSLSPTPAYEQYF
TRBJ2-5,TRBV5-1,NA,NA,CASSHWDPKRETQYF
TRBJ2-5,TRBV2,NA,NA,CASRAGPQETQYF
TRBJ1-4,TRBV7-9,NA,NA,CASSSGLRNEKLFF
TRBJ1-4,TRBV5-6,NA,NA,CASSQTATNEKLFF
TRBJ1-1,TRBV27,once,NA,CASSSLLSSAFF
TRBJ1-1,TRBV7-2,NA,NA,CASFGGPYKNTEAFF
TRBJ2-7,TRBV29-1,NA,NA,CSVSTTGLNEQYF
TRBJ1-1,TRBV25-1,NA,NA,CASSPGDFSNTEAFF
TRBJ1-2,TRBV5-5,NA,TRBD1,CASSQGQGYGYTF
TRBJ1-2,TRBV19,once,NA,CASKPASVLNYGYTF
TRBJ2-5,TRBV7-2,once,TRBD2,CASRLAGGNQETQYF
TRBJ1-5,TRBV7-2,few,NA,CASGWRDSQPQHF
TRBJ1-1,TRBV5-1,NA,NA,CASSFQGGRTEAFF
TRBJ2-3,TRBV6-4,NA,TRBD2,CASAPAGGGSDTQYF
TRBJ2-1,TRBV29-1,NA,NA,CSVEDSETPFDEQFF
TRBJ2-7,TRBV2,NA,TRBD2,CASSSWGGEQYF
TRBJ2-3,TRBV7-2,NA,NA,CASSLEPEQLTDTQYF
TRBJ2-3,TRBV9,NA,NA,CASSVGAGTDTQYF
TRBJ2-6,TRBV19,NA,NA,CASSLRSRGFAGANVLTF
TRBJ2-1,TRBV7-2,once,TRBD2,CASSLPGSGVEFF